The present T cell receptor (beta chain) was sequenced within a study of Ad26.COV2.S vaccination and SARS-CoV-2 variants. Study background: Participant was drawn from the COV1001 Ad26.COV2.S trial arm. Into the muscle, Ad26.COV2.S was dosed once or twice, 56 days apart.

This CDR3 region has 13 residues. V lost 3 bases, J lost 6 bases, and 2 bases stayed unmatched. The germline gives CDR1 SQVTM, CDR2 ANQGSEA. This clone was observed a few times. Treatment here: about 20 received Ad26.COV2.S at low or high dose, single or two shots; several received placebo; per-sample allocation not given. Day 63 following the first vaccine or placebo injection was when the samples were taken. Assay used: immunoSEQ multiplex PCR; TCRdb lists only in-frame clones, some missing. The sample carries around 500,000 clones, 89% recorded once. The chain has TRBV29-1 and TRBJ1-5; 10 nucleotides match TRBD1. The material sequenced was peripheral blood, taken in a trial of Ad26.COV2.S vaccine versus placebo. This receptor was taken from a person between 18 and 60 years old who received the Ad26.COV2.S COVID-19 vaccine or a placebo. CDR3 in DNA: TGCAGCGTTGAGGGACAGGGGTTTCAGCCCCAGCATTTT. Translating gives CSVEGQGFQPQHF.